These T cell receptor beta chains were read from a single sample in a study of PD-L1 blockade in urothelial cancer. Libraries were prepared by immunoSEQ multiplex PCR; TCRdb keeps only in-frame clonotypes and omits some of them. The sample includes approximately 50,000 clones, around 84% of them seen just once. Source: PBMCs, taken around atezolizumab (anti-PD-L1) treatment. Receptors were obtained from a man aged 50-59 years with urothelial cancer. CDR3s include the opening cysteine and the closing phenylalanine or tryptophan. D genes are given only for firm matches. Expanded clones get a size class; other rows say once, few or many, or leave the size out.

j_gene	v_gene	abundance	d_gene	CDR3nt	CDR3aa
TRBJ2-7	TRBV6-1	.	TRBD1	TGTGCCAGCAGTGCAGACAGGGTGTCCTACGAGCAGTACTTC	CASSADRVSYEQYF
TRBJ1-2	TRBV29-1	.	TRBD1	TGCAGCACCCCGGGACAGGGGCTCTATGGCTACACCTTC	CSTPGQGLYGYTF
TRBJ2-1	TRBV18	.	.	TGTGCCAGCTCACCTTCGACTAGAGACAATGAGCAGTTCTTC	CASSPSTRDNEQFF
TRBJ2-2	TRBV7-6	.	.	TGTGCCAGCAGCTTAGCCCTTAACACCGGGGAGCTGTTTTTT	CASSLALNTGELFF
TRBJ1-4	TRBV4-1	once	.	TGCGCCAGCAGCCATTCAGGGGACCTTAATGAAAAACTGTTTTTT	CASSHSGDLNEKLFF
TRBJ2-7	TRBV4-3	.	TRBD1	TGCGCCAGCAGCCCCGACAGGGGGTATAACGAGCAGTACTTC	CASSPDRGYNEQYF
TRBJ2-2	TRBV6-4	.	.	TGTGCCAGCGGAGGCGCGGGGACGGGCACCGGGGAGCTGTTTTTT	CASGGAGTGTGELFF
TRBJ2-2	TRBV27	.	TRBD2	TGTGCCAGCAGTTCTTTCGGGGGGAGGAACACCGGGGAGCTGTTTTTT	CASSSFGGRNTGELFF
TRBJ1-2	TRBV19	.	TRBD1	TGTGCCAGTAGTAAACTCGACAGGGGATCGGTGGGCTACACCTTC	CASSKLDRGSVGYTF
TRBJ2-3	TRBV10-1	few	.	TGCGCCAGCAGTGAAGGGCCAAGGGGGACAGATACGCAGTATTTT	CASSEGPRGTDTQYF
TRBJ2-1	TRBV19	once	TRBD2	TGTGCCAGTAGTAGACTAGCGGAGTACAATGAGCAGTTCTTC	CASSRLAEYNEQFF
TRBJ2-2	TRBV11-2	.	.	TGTGCCAGCAGCTTAGCGGGACTGCGGGAGCTGTTTTTT	CASSLAGLRELFF
TRBJ1-6	TRBV11-1	.	TRBD1	TGTGCCAGCAGGACAGGGGATAATTCACCCCTCCACTTT	CASRTGDNSPLHF
TRBJ1-6	TRBV11-2	.	TRBD1	TGTGCCAGCAGCCCTGCCGGTCGACAGGGGAATTCACCCCTCCACTTT	CASSPAGRQGNSPLHF
TRBJ2-3	TRBV2	.	TRBD2	TGTGCCAGCAGCAAGGGGAGGGCGGGAGGAACTAGCACAGATACGCAGTATTTT	CASSKGRAGGTSTDTQYF
TRBJ2-7	TRBV5-5	.	TRBD1	TGTGCCAGCACCGGGACAGGGTACGAGCAGTACTTC	CASTGTGYEQYF
TRBJ1-5	TRBV30	.	.	TGTGCCTGGAGGGGCAGGGGTGGCAATCAGCCCCAGCATTTT	CAWRGRGGNQPQHF
TRBJ2-5	TRBV11-2	.	.	TGTGCCAGCAGCCCCCCAGGCAGGGGACGTGAGGAGACCCAGTACTTC	CASSPPGRGREETQYF
TRBJ2-1	TRBV5-1	few	TRBD2	TGCGCCAGCAGCTTGGGGCCGTCATTACAACTAGCGGGAGGGCCCAGTGAGCAGTTCTTC	CASSLGPSLQLAGGPSEQFF
TRBJ2-7	TRBV9	.	TRBD2	TGTGCCAGCAGCGTAGCGCTAGCGGGAGGGGAGCAGTACTTC	CASSVALAGGEQYF
TRBJ2-5	TRBV28	.	.	TGTGCCAGCAGTTTCAAAGGGGCGTTCCAAGAGACCCAGTACTTC	CASSFKGAFQETQYF
TRBJ2-5	TRBV5-6	.	.	TGTGCCAGCAGCCCGTGGAGTCGGAAGACCCAGTACTTC	CASSPWSRKTQYF
TRBJ1-1	TRBV11-2	.	.	TGTGCCAGCAGCCCCGGAGGGGTTCGGACTGAAGCTTTCTTT	CASSPGGVRTEAFF
TRBJ1-1	TRBV25-1	.	TRBD1	TGTGCCAGCAGTGTGACAGGGGTGGGCACTGAAGCTTTCTTT	CASSVTGVGTEAFF
TRBJ2-7	TRBV19	.	.	TGTGCCAGTAGTATAAGGAGTGTGGGGGCCGAGCAGTACTTC	CASSIRSVGAEQYF
TRBJ2-3	TRBV5-4	.	.	TGTGCCAGCAGGCTCGACACCGATACGCAGTATTTT	CASRLDTDTQYF
TRBJ1-4	TRBV19	.	.	TGTGCCAGTAGTAAGACAGCAACTAATGAAAAACTGTTTTTT	CASSKTATNEKLFF